The next 21 T cell receptor beta chains were all read from a single sample in a study of cytomegalovirus exposure and HLA in healthy donors. PCR primers comprised 60 Vbeta and 13 Jbeta primers. The data were produced by immunoSEQ multiplex PCR, yet TCRdb's version contains in-frame clones alone and is incomplete. The sample has around 99,000 clones, around 82% seen once. Sequencing used PBMCs. The receptor set was obtained from a man in his forties in good health and CMV-seronegative.

The chain employs TRBV6-6 and TRBJ1-5; 9 bases agree with TRBD1. The CDR3 is 15 amino acids. Germline CDR1 reads MNHNY; CDR2 reads SVGAGI (reference sequence). The ends lost 2 bases at V and 5 bases at J; junction bases unmatched: 4. CDR3 in amino acids: CASSYRGQGDQPQHF. In nucleotides, the CDR3 is TGTGCCAGCAGTTACCGGGGACAGGGTGATCAGCCCCAGCATTTT.

This clone was seen a few times. This chain connects TRBV19 to TRBJ2-7; D unresolved. Trimming removed 1 base at V and 3 bases at J, with 7 bases between. CDR1 and CDR2 (germline): LNHDA, SQIVND (reference sequence). The CDR3 spans 13 residues. The CDR3 region is CASSIGGSYEQYF. The CDR3 DNA reads as TGTGCCAGTAGTATAGGTGGCAGCTACGAGCAGTACTTC.

The chain joins TRBV5-3 to TRBJ2-1; perhaps TRBD1 as D (5 bases). TRBV5-3 is an ORF for which the function is uncertain. This CDR3 comprises 18 residues. V lost 6 bases and J 3 bases, leaving 25 bases between the germline ends. The CDR3 sequence: CARTQARPKIRGYNEQFF. The CDR3 DNA follows: TGTGCCAGAACTCAGGCGCGACCAAAAATTAGGGGCTACAATGAGCAGTTCTTC.

This clone was seen just once. This chain links TRBV2 with TRBJ2-1; 8 positions match TRBD2. Germline lookup yields CDR1 SNHLY and CDR2 FYNNEI. V gave up 2 bases and J gave up 3 bases; unmatched junction bases: 6. This CDR3 comprises 16 residues. The CDR3 region is CASSESGGGNYNEQFF. In DNA, the CDR3 is TGTGCCAGCAGTGAATCTGGCGGGGGGAACTACAATGAGCAGTTCTTC.

The J gene is TRBJ2-7, the V gene TRBV30, with D maybe TRBD1 (7 bases). V lost 2 bases, J lost 5 bases, and 16 bases lay in between. The CDR3 is 14 amino acids. Germline V gene data show CDR1 as GTSNPN and CDR2 as SVGIG (reference sequence). CDR3 coding DNA: TGTGCCTGGAGTAAGGGCAGGGGGGCCCACGAGCAGTACTTC. Translation: CAWSKGRGAHEQYF.

The chain combines TRBV28 with TRBJ2-3; the match to TRBD1 covers 10 bases. CDR3 size: 13 residues. CDR1 MDHEN and CDR2 SYDVKM come from the germline V gene. J was trimmed by 4 bases and V by 6 bases; bases with no gene match: 1. This CDR3 is CASRGQGADTQYF. The DNA of the CDR3 is TGTGCCAGCAGAGGACAGGGGGCAGATACGCAGTATTTT.

This chain links TRBV29-1 with TRBJ2-5; D might be TRBD1 (6 bases). This CDR3 contains 14 residues. Trimming removed 4 bases at V and 3 bases at J, with 15 bases between. CDR1 SQVTM and CDR2 ANQGSEA come from the germline V gene. CDR3 DNA sequence: TGCAGCGTTGGAGGGGGAAGGACTGAAGAGACCCAGTACTTC. It encodes CSVGGGRTEETQYF.

CDR3: CASSPTGGPYEQYF. CDR3 DNA sequence: TGTGCCAGCTCACCGACAGGGGGCCCCTACGAGCAGTACTTC. The chain joins TRBV18 to TRBJ2-7; 10 bases are a match to TRBD1. Germline CDR1 KGHSH, CDR2 LQKENI. CDR3 length: 14 residues. V lost 3 bases, J lost 2 bases, and 1 base stayed unmatched.

The chain uses TRBV2 and TRBJ2-1; D might be TRBD1 (7 bases). V gave up 5 bases and J gave up 6 bases, with 17 bases separating them. The CDR3 runs 15 residues. The V gene's germline CDR1 is SNHLY and CDR2 FYNNEI. Here the CDR3 reads CASSPQGTFANEQFF. In DNA form, the CDR3 reads TGTGCCAGCAGTCCACAGGGGACTTTCGCCAATGAGCAGTTCTTC.

The rearrangement joins TRBV14 to TRBJ1-6; maybe TRBD1 (5 bases). V was trimmed by 0 bases and J by 10 bases, leaving 13 bases between them. The CDR3 loop spans 15 amino acids. Germline V CDR1 and CDR2: SGHDN, FVKESK. CDR3 protein: CASSQDPPGKSPLHF. DNA of the CDR3: TGTGCCAGCAGCCAAGATCCGCCAGGGAAGTCACCCCTCCACTTT.

The chain joins TRBV5-4 to TRBJ2-2; 7 bases map to TRBD2. The CDR3 is made up of 14 amino acids. V was pared by 6 bases and J by 6 bases, with 8 bases of the junction left unmatched. CDR1 and CDR2 from the germline V gene are SGHNT and YYREEE (reference sequence). CDR3 amino acids: CASIPSGRPGELFF. CDR3 nucleotides: TGTGCCAGCATACCTAGCGGCCGACCCGGGGAGCTGTTTTTT.

This clone has more than one count but fewer than ten. This rearrangement joins TRBV2 to TRBJ2-1; 12 bases fit TRBD2. V was pared by 5 bases and J by 3 bases, with 14 bases of the junction left unmatched. CDR1 and CDR2 (germline): SNHLY, FYNNEI. The CDR3 contains 19 residues. The CDR3 nucleotides are TGTGCCAGCAGTACGGTGTGGCGGACTAGCGGGACGGACTACAATGAGCAGTTCTTC. Its protein is CASSTVWRTSGTDYNEQFF.

The chain uses TRBV4-2 and TRBJ2-1; 11 bases are shared with TRBD2. Germline CDR1 and CDR2: LGHNA and YNFKEQ. This CDR3 has 14 residues. J was trimmed by 4 bases and V by 8 bases; bases with no gene match: 4. The CDR3 nucleotides read TGTGCCAGCGTAGGGACTAGCGGTTACAATGAGCAGTTCTTC. This sequence encodes CASVGTSGYNEQFF.

A single count supports this clone. The gene calls are TRBV7-2 and TRBJ2-5; the D gene is possibly TRBD1 (6 bases). TRBJ2-7 explains the end of the DNA better; the J call may be wrong. The CDR3 runs 14 residues. Germline V gene lookup returns CDR1 SGHTA and CDR2 FQGNSA. CDR3: CASSSETGNYEQYF. The CDR3 coding sequence is TGTGCCAGCAGCTCCGAAACAGGGAACTACGAGCAGTACTTC.

This clone occurred a few times. The chain joins TRBV2 to TRBJ2-4; 13 bases are shared with TRBD2. The germline V gene has CDR1 SNHLY and CDR2 FYNNEI. The CDR3 runs to 16 residues. V shed 6 bases, J shed 5 bases, and the junction held 7 bases outside the gene matches. This chain's CDR3 is CASRGKLAGGENIQYF. Here the CDR3 DNA reads TGTGCCAGCAGGGGCAAACTAGCGGGAGGGGAAAACATTCAGTACTTC.

The chain recombines TRBV6-6 with TRBJ1-1, with a possible D match to TRBD1 (6 bases). CDR3 length: 13 amino acids. Per the germline V gene, CDR1 is MNHNY and CDR2 is SVGAGI (reference sequence). V lost 7 bases and J lost 7, with 16 bases in between. The CDR3 loop is CASIEQGRNEAFF. CDR3 DNA: TGTGCCAGCATAGAACAGGGAAGAAATGAAGCTTTCTTT.

V is TRBV19 and J is TRBJ2-7; 12 positions agree with TRBD1. There are 15 residues in the CDR3. Germline loops: CDR1 LNHDA, CDR2 SQIVND (reference sequence). Trimming cost V 6 bases and J 4 bases; bases outside gene matches: 7. For the CDR3, the DNA is TGTGCCAGTAGCGGCTGGGACAGGGGGCAATACGAGCAGTACTTC. Amino acids: CASSGWDRGQYEQYF.

J is TRBJ1-2 and V is TRBV6-1; no clear D gene. The germline gives CDR1 MNHNS, CDR2 SASEGT. Deletions cut 5 bases from V and 8 bases from J, with 12 bases between. CDR3 length: 12 residues. Here the CDR3 DNA reads TGTGCCAGCAGTTCCGGGGTATCCGGCTACACCTTC. It codes for CASSSGVSGYTF.

The V call is TRBV5-1, the J call TRBJ2-2; 8 bases match TRBD1. V gave up 4 bases and J gave up 4 bases; unmatched junction bases: 3. The CDR3 covers 14 residues. Per germline, CDR1 SGHRS and CDR2 YFSETQ. The CDR3 DNA is TGCGCCAGCAGCCCTACAGGGGGCACCGGGGAGCTGTTTTTT. This translates into CASSPTGGTGELFF.

The chain recombines TRBV2 with TRBJ2-7; TRBD1 agrees at 10 bases. The CDR3 totals 13 residues. Trimming removed 10 bases from V and 3 bases from J; junction bases left unmatched: 6. The germline V gene encodes CDR1 SNHLY and CDR2 FYNNEI. This CDR3 reads CATGQGVLYEQYF. CDR3 DNA: TGTGCCACCGGACAGGGGGTTCTCTACGAGCAGTACTTC.

The CDR3 protein is CASSSGDRTSTDTQYF. For the CDR3, the DNA is TGTGCCAGCAGTTCAGGGGACAGGACTAGCACAGATACGCAGTATTTT. This sequence joins TRBV27 and TRBJ2-3, with 8 bases lining up with TRBD1. The germline CDR1 and CDR2 sequences are MNHEY and SMNVEV (reference sequence). V lost 4 bases to trimming and J lost 0 bases; unmatched junction nucleotides: 6. The CDR3 is made up of 16 amino acids.